This T cell receptor (beta chain) was obtained from a study of blood T cell repertoires in COVID-19. Study-wide background: The origin of the acute and convalescent COVID-19 samples was the United States, Italy and Spain. PBMCs, B-cell-depleted T cells, or T cells were the source of the cDNA or gDNA that made up the material.

In the study's own analysis: Reference gene primers were amplified, and this amplification served to estimate nucleated cell counts. Measured with immunoSEQ multiplex PCR; TCRdb has only the in-frame clones, and not every one. The DNA gave D and trimming, while V, J and clone size come from that table. The sample records 150,000 to 200,000 clones, about 80% being singletons. The CDR3 is made up of 14 amino acids. V shed 1 base and J shed 3 bases, with 5 bases lying between them. Germline loops: CDR1 SGHDT, CDR2 YYEEEE. The sequencing input was peripheral blood. The sequence derives from a man between 70 and 80 years old with active or convalescent COVID-19. The chain is built from TRBV5-6 and TRBJ2-6; no clear D gene. CDR3 in amino acids: CASSLTYGANVLTF. The CDR3 DNA reads as TGTGCCAGCAGCTTGACCTATGGGGCCAACGTCCTGACTTTC. Full variable domain (missing parts from reference TRBV5-6 and TRBJ2-6): DAGVTQSPTHLIKTRGQQVTLRCSPKSGHDTVSWYQQALGQGPQFIFQYYEEEERQRGNFPDRFSGHQFPNYSSELNVNALLLGDSALYLCASSLTYGANVLTFGAGSRLTVL.